This T cell receptor (beta chain) was documented in a study of Ad26.COV2.S vaccination and SARS-CoV-2 variants. As to treatment: some 20 received Ad26.COV2.S at low or high dose, single or two shots; about 5 received placebo; per-sample allocation not given. Samples came from day 63 after the first vaccine or placebo injection. V shed 10 bases and J 1 base; nucleotides not matched to a gene: 11. Germline values: CDR1 ENHRY, CDR2 SYGVKD. The CDR3 covers 15 residues. Clones were sequenced by immunoSEQ multiplex PCR, and TCRdb holds only the in-frame ones, with some missing. Here the sample spans about 320,000 clones, more than 70% being singletons.

The TCR sequence derives from a person aged 18-60 years who received the Ad26.COV2.S COVID-19 vaccine or a placebo. The rearrangement joins TRBV10-3 to TRBJ2-7; 9 nucleotides match TRBD1. The sequences come from peripheral blood, collected in a trial of Ad26.COV2.S vaccine versus placebo. CDR3 DNA sequence: TGTGCCACCCACGCACGGGGACAGGGATCCTACGAGCAGTACTTC. Protein sequence: CATHARGQGSYEQYF.